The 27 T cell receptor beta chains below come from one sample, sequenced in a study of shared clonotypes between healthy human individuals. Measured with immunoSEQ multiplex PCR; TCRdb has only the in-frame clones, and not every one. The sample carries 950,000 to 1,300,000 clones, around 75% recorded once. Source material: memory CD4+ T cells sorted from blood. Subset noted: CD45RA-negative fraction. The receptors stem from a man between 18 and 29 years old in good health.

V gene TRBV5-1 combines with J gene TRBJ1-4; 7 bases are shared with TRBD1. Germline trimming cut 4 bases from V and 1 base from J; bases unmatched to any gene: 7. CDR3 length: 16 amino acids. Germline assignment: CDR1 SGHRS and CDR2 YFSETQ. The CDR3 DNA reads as TGCGCCAGCAGCCGGACAGGCGGCATAACTAATGAAAAACTGTTTTTT. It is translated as CASSRTGGITNEKLFF.

CDR3 sequence: CASSSPPAGSGYTF. CDR3 DNA: TGTGCCAGCAGTTCCCCCCCAGCAGGGAGCGGCTACACCTTC. The chain has TRBV28 and TRBJ1-2; TRBD1 is a possible D gene (5 bases). V was cut by 4 bases and J by 8 bases, with 17 bases left in between. The germline V gene encodes CDR1 MDHEN and CDR2 SYDVKM. The CDR3 runs 14 residues.

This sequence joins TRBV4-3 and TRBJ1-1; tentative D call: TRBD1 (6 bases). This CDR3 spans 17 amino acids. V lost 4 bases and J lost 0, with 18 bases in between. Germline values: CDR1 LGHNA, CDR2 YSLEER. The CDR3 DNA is TGCGCCAGCAGCCGCCTCGGACAGAGCGATATGAACACTGAAGCTTTCTTT. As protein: CASSRLGQSDMNTEAFF.

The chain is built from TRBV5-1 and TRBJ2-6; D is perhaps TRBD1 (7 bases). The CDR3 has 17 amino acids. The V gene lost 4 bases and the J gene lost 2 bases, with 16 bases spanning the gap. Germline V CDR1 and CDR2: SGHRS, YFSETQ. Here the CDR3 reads CASSPSGGTAGANVLTF. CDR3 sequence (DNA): TGCGCCAGCAGCCCGAGTGGAGGGACAGCTGGGGCCAACGTCCTGACTTTC. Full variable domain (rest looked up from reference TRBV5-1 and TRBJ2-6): KAGVTQTPRYLIKTRGQQVTLSCSPISGHRSVSWYQQTPGQGLQFLFEYFSETQRNKGNFPGRFSGRQFSNSRSEMNVSTLELGDSALYLCASSPSGGTAGANVLTFGAGSRLTVL.

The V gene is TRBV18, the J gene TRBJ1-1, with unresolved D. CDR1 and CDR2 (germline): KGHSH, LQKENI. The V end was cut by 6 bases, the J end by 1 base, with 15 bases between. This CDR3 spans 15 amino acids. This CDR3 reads CASSPYSLQNTEAFF. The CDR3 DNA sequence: TGTGCCAGCTCTCCGTACAGCCTACAGAACACTGAAGCTTTCTTT.

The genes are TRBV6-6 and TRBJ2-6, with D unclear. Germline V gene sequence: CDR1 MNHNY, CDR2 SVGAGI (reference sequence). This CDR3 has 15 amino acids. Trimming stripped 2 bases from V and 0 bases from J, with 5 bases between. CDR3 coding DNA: TGTGCCAGCAGTTACGAGCGCTCTGGGGCCAACGTCCTGACTTTC. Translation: CASSYERSGANVLTF.

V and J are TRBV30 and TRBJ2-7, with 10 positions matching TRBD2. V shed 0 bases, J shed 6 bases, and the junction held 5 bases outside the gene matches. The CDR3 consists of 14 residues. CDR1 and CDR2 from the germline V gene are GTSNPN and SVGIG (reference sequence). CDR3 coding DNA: TGTGCCTGGAGTGTAGGAGCGGGAGGGGGCGAGCAGTACTTC. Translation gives CAWSVGAGGGEQYF.

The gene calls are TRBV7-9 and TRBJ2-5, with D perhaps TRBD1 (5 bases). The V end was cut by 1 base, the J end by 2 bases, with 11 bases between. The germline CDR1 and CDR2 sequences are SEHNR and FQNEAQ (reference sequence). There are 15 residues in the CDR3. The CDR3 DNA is TGTGCCAGCAGCTTAGATTTGACAGTTCAAGAGACCCAGTACTTC. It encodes CASSLDLTVQETQYF.

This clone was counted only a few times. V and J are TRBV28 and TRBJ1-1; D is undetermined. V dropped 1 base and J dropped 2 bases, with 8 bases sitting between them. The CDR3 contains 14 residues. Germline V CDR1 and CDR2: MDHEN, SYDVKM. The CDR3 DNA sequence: TGTGCCAGCAGTTTATTCGTCCTTAACACTGAAGCTTTCTTT. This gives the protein CASSLFVLNTEAFF.

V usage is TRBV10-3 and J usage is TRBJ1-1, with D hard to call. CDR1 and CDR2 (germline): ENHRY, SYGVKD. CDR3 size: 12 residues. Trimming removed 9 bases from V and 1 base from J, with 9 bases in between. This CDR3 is CAITPGNTEAFF. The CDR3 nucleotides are TGTGCCATTACCCCGGGGAACACTGAAGCTTTCTTT.

The CDR3 protein is CASSFGGTGGNEQFF. The CDR3 nucleotides are TGTGCCAGCAGCTTTGGCGGGACAGGGGGAAATGAGCAGTTCTTC. The rearrangement links TRBV5-4 to TRBJ2-1; 11 bases align to TRBD1. V gave up 2 bases and J gave up 7 bases; unmatched junction bases: 5. The CDR3 length is 15 residues. The germline V gene has CDR1 SGHNT and CDR2 YYREEE (reference sequence). The variable domain in full, with the rest retrieved from reference TRBV5-4 and TRBJ2-1, is ETGVTQSPTHLIKTRGQQVTLRCSSQSGHNTVSWYQQALGQGPQFIFQYYREEENGRGNFPPRFSGLQFPNYSSELNVNALELDDSALYLCASSFGGTGGNEQFFGPGTRLTVL.

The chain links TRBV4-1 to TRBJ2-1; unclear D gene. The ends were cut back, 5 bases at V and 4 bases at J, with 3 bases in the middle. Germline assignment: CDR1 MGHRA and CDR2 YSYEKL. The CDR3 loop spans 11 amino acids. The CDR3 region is CASSSYNEQFF. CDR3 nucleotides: TGCGCCAGCAGCTCATACAATGAGCAGTTCTTC.

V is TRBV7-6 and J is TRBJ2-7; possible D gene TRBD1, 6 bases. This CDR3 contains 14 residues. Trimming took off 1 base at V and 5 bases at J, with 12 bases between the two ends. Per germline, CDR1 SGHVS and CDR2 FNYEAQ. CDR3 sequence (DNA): TGTGCCAGCAGCTTAGGACAGGTCGGGAACGAGCAGTACTTC. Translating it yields CASSLGQVGNEQYF.

The CDR3 spells CASSQELGGPNTGELFF. CDR3 nucleotide sequence: TGCGCCAGCAGCCAAGAGCTGGGAGGGCCGAACACCGGGGAGCTGTTTTTT. The chain has TRBV4-1 and TRBJ2-2, with TRBD2 matching over 7 bases. With 0 bases clipped from V and 0 bases from J, the junction kept 4 bases outside the gene matches. This CDR3 is 17 amino acids long. CDR1 is MGHRA and CDR2 is YSYEKL in the germline V gene.

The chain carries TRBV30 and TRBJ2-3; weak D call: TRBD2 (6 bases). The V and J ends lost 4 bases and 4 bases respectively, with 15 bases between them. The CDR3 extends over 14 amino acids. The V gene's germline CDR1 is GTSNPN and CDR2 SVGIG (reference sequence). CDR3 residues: CAWNSGVGADTQYF. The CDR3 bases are TGTGCCTGGAACTCGGGAGTAGGCGCAGATACGCAGTATTTT.

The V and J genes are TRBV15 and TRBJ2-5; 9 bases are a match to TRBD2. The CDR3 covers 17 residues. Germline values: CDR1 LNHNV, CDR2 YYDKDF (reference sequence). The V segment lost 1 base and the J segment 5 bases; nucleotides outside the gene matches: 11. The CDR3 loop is CATSRAWAGGSEETQYF. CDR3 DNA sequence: TGTGCCACCAGCAGAGCCTGGGCGGGAGGGTCCGAGGAGACCCAGTACTTC.

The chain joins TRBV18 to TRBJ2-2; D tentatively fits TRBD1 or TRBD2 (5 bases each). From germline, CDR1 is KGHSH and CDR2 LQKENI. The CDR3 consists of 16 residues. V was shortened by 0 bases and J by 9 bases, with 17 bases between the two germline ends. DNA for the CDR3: TGTGCCAGCTCACCACCGCTGGTAGAAGGGACCAGGGAGCTGTTTTTT. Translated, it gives CASSPPLVEGTRELFF.

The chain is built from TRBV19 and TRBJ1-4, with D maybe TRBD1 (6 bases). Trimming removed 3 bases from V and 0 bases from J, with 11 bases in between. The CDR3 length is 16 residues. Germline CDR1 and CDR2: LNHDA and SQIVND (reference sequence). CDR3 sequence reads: CASSIPGQSTNEKLFF. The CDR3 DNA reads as TGTGCCAGTAGTATTCCCGGACAGTCAACTAATGAAAAACTGTTTTTT.

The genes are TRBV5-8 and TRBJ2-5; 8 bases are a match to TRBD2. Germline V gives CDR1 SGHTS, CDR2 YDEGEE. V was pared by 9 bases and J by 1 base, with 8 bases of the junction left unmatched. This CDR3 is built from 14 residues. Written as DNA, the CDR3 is TGTGCCACTGATCGGGGGGGACCCCAAGAGACCCAGTACTTC. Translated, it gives CATDRGGPQETQYF.

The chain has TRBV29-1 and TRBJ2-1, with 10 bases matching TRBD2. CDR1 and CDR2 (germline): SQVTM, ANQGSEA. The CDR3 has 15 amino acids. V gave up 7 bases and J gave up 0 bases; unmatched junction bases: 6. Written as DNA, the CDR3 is TGCAGCGCGGTAGCGGGAGGTAACTCCTACAATGAGCAGTTCTTC. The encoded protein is CSAVAGGNSYNEQFF.

CDR3: CASSRSRTEGYTF. CDR3 nucleotides: TGTGCCAGCAGCCGTAGCAGGACGGAGGGCTACACCTTC. The J gene is TRBJ1-2, the V gene TRBV14; D gene uncertain. Looked up from germline, CDR1 is SGHDN and CDR2 is FVKESK. Between the trimmed V and J ends, which lost 4 bases and 8 bases, there was a span of 14 bases. The CDR3 is 13 amino acids.

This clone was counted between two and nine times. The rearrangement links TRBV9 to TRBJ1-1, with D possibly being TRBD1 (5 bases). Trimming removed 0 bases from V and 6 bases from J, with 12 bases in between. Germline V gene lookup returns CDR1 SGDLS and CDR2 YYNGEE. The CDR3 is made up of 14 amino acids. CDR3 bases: TGTGCCAGCAGCGTAGCTGTAGGGGTCGCTGAAGCTTTCTTT. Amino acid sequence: CASSVAVGVAEAFF.

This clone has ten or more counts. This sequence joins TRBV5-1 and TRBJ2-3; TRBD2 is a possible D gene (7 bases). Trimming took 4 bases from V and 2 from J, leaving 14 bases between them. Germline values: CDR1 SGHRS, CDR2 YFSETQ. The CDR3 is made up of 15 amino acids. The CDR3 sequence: CASSSEGGITDTQYF. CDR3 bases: TGCGCCAGCAGCAGTGAGGGGGGGATCACAGATACGCAGTATTTT.

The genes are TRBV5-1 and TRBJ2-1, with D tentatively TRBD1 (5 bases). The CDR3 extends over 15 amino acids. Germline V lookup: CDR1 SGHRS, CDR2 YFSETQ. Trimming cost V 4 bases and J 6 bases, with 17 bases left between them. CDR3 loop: CASSINGPQGNEQFF. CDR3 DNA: TGCGCCAGCAGCATCAATGGACCGCAGGGCAATGAGCAGTTCTTC. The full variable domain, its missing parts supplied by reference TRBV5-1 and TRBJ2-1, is KAGVTQTPRYLIKTRGQQVTLSCSPISGHRSVSWYQQTPGQGLQFLFEYFSETQRNKGNFPGRFSGRQFSNSRSEMNVSTLELGDSALYLCASSINGPQGNEQFFGPGTRLTVL.

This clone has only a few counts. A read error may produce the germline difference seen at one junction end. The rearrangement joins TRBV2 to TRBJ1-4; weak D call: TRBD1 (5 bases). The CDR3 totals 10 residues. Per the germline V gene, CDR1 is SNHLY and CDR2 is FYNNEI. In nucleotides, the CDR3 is TGTGCCAGCAGTACGAGGACAATCCCTTTT. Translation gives CASSTRTIPF.

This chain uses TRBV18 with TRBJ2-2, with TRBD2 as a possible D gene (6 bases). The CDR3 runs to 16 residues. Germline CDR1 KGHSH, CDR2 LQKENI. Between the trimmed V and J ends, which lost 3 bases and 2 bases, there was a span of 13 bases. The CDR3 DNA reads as TGTGCCAGCTCACCCCCGGGACTGGCCAACACCGGGGAGCTGTTTTTT. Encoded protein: CASSPPGLANTGELFF. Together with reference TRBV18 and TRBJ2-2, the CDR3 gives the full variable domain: NAGVMQNPRHLVRRRGQEARLRCSPMKGHSHVYWYRQLPEEGLKFMVYLQKENIIDESGMPKERFSAEFPKEGPSILRIQQVVRGDSAAYFCASSPPGLANTGELFFGEGSRLTVL.

The CDR3 here is CASSYSGTGHNSPLHF. For the CDR3, the DNA is TGTGCCAGCAGTTACTCGGGGACAGGCCATAATTCACCCCTCCACTTT. This chain uses TRBV6-5 with TRBJ1-6, with 8 nucleotides matching TRBD1. After removal of 0 bases from V and 5 bases from J, the junction contained 3 bases not matched to a gene. CDR1 is MNHEY and CDR2 is SVGAGI in the germline V gene. There are 16 residues in the CDR3.